This TCR beta chain was profiled in a study of breast tumors, draining lymph nodes, adjacent tissues. Study results and limitations: Tumor T cell lymph node origin was a supported hypothesis, not proven. Luminal-like breast cancer showed significantly higher tumor–nontumor repertoire similarity than basal-like. Compared with lymph nodes, tumors were less diverse; compared with nontumor tissue, more. The data were judged consistent with most tumor T cells coming from lymph node and expanding in tumor.

This clonotype was observed many times. Antigen unknown. Trimming removed 2 bases from V and 7 bases from J; junction bases left unmatched: 12. The CDR3 spans 17 residues. Germline-derived CDR1 and CDR2 are WSHSY and SAAADI. The lymph nodes were axillary draining lymph nodes from breast cancer patients. Each CDR3 protein is one row after TCRdb ran MiXCR on the multiplex PCR reads. The sample lists 150,000 to 200,000 distinct CDR3 sequences, about 34% occurring once. The sample taken for sequencing was axillary lymph node tissue. The sequence was obtained from a female donor with breast cancer. Some clones in this sample may be carry-over from other donors' samples. This rearrangement joins TRBV10-2 to TRBJ2-3, with 10 bases aligning to TRBD2. CDR3 sequence reads: CASSEGPTSGNPNTQYF. As DNA, the CDR3 is TGCGCCAGCAGTGAGGGGCCTACTAGCGGGAACCCCAATACGCAGTATTTT.